The rows below give T cell receptor beta chains drawn from one sample of a study of spatial heterogeneity in lung cancer. MiXCR was run by TCRdb on the 5' RACE reads, yielding one entry per CDR3 protein. The sample yields tens of thousands of distinct CDR3 sequences, approximately 21% seen once. The specimen was PBMCs, collected at surgery. Receptors originate from a male donor with early-stage non-small cell lung cancer. CDR3s include the opening cysteine and the closing phenylalanine or tryptophan. D genes are given only for firm matches. Some rows mark clone size as missing; the rest say once, few, many or name a class of expanded clone.

many	TRBV11-3	.	TRBJ2-6	CASSPTSGANVLTF	TGTGCCAGCAGCCCCACCTCTGGGGCCAACGTCCTGACTTTC
few	TRBV29-1	.	TRBJ2-7	CSVVGVDYEQYF	TGCAGCGTTGTTGGGGTAGACTACGAGCAGTACTTC
few	TRBV12-3/TRBV12-4	.	TRBJ2-1	CASSLVAGDEQFF	TGTGCCAGCAGTTTAGTTGCAGGGGATGAGCAGTTCTTC
many	TRBV4-1	TRBD1	TRBJ2-2	CASSQDWGQEVNGELFF	TGCGCCAGCAGCCAAGATTGGGGACAGGAGGTTAATGGGGAGCTGTTTTTT
.	TRBV7-2	.	TRBJ2-5	CASSRRTPQAETQYF	TGTGCCAGCAGCCGCCGGACACCTCAGGCGGAGACCCAGTACTTC
.	TRBV2	.	TRBJ2-2	CASSAGESGELFF	TGTGCCAGCAGCGCAGGGGAATCCGGGGAGCTGTTTTTT
many	TRBV28	.	TRBJ2-7	CASSLDEQYF	TGTGCCAGCAGTTTAGACGAGCAGTACTTC
few	TRBV29-1	.	TRBJ1-1	CSVGYPGAFF	TGCAGCGTTGGCTACCCTGGGGCTTTCTTT
many	TRBV18	TRBD1	TRBJ2-7	CASSPRDRGHEQYF	TGTGCCAGCTCACCAAGGGACAGGGGCCACGAGCAGTACTTC
.	TRBV7-9	.	TRBJ2-2	CASRTTAGELFF	TGTGCCAGCAGGACCACGGCCGGGGAGCTGTTTTTT
few	TRBV29-1	.	TRBJ1-2	CSAPVWAGAGYGYTF	TGCAGCGCCCCGGTTTGGGCGGGGGCAGGATATGGCTACACCTTC